These 5 T cell receptor beta chains were all obtained from the same sample, sequenced in a study of cytomegalovirus exposure and HLA in healthy donors. It was with 60 Vbeta and 13 Jbeta primers that the PCR ran. Method: immunoSEQ multiplex PCR; TCRdb's copy keeps in-frame clones and lacks some. The repertoire holds about 130,000 clones, with under 90% as singletons. The sequencing input was PBMCs. The receptors stem from a woman aged 40 to 50 in good health and CMV-seronegative.

The V gene is TRBV5-1, the J gene TRBJ1-1; 9 bases agree with TRBD1. This CDR3 region has 15 residues. V gave up 0 bases and J gave up 4 bases; unmatched junction bases: 4. In germline, CDR1 is SGHRS, CDR2 YFSETQ. The CDR3 loop is CASSLGLGQGTEAFF. CDR3 DNA sequence: TGCGCCAGCAGCTTGGGATTGGGACAGGGCACTGAAGCTTTCTTT.

The chain joins TRBV28 to TRBJ2-5, with a tentative D call TRBD1 (6 bases). The CDR3 has 14 residues. The V gene's germline CDR1 is MDHEN and CDR2 SYDVKM. V lost 2 bases to trimming and J lost 11 bases, with 18 bases between them. CDR3 sequence reads: CASSLVQGTGEQYF. The CDR3 nucleotides read TGTGCCAGCAGTTTAGTACAGGGAACGGGTGAGCAGTACTTC.

This clone was counted only a few times. The rearrangement joins TRBV7-2 to TRBJ2-2, with D unclear. Trimming removed 2 bases from V and 6 bases from J, with 4 bases in between. In germline, CDR1 is SGHTA, CDR2 FQGNSA. CDR3 length: 12 residues. Written as DNA, the CDR3 is TGTGCCAGCAGCTTATGGCCCGGGGAGCTGTTTTTT. Translating it yields CASSLWPGELFF.

This sequence joins TRBV18 and TRBJ2-7, with D possibly matching TRBD1 (6 bases). Germline CDR1 reads KGHSH; CDR2 reads LQKENI. The CDR3 spans 15 residues. V was clipped by 5 bases and J by 1 base, with 15 bases between them. The CDR3: CASSSNRAYSYEQYF. CDR3 nucleotide sequence: TGTGCCAGCTCATCCAACAGGGCCTATTCCTACGAGCAGTACTTC.

V usage is TRBV27 and J usage is TRBJ2-7; the match to TRBD2 covers 9 bases. V gave up 2 bases and J gave up 5 bases; unmatched junction bases: 4. The CDR3 runs to 14 residues. Germline V lookup: CDR1 MNHEY, CDR2 SMNVEV (reference sequence). CDR3 bases: TGTGCCAGCAGTTTAGCGGGAGGGCTCCACGAGCAGTACTTC. Translated, it gives CASSLAGGLHEQYF.